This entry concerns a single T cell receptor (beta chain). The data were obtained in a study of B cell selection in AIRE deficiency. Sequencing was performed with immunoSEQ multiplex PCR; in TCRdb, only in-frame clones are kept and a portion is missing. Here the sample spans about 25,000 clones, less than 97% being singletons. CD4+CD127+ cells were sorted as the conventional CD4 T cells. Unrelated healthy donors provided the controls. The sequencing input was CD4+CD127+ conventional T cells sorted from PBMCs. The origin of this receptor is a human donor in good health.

The CDR3 loop is CSGRQGAGETQYF. For the CDR3, the DNA is TGCAGCGGACGACAGGGGGCGGGAGAGACCCAGTACTTC. V usage is TRBV29-1 and J usage is TRBJ2-5, with 10 bases matching TRBD1. CDR3 length: 13 amino acids. CDR1 and CDR2 from the germline V gene are SQVTM and ANQGSEA. The trim removed 7 bases at V and 4 bases at J, leaving 6 bases unmatched.